Listed here are 31 T cell receptor beta chains from one sample, sequenced in a study of cytomegalovirus exposure and HLA in healthy donors. The PCR made use of 60 Vbeta and 13 Jbeta primers. The assay was immunoSEQ multiplex PCR, and TCRdb's table has in-frame clones only and misses some. This sample has some 120,000 clones, with over 70% found just once. The sequenced sample consisted of PBMCs. All receptors derive from a woman aged 45-65 years in good health and CMV-seronegative.

V and J are TRBV10-3 and TRBJ2-3; the match to TRBD2 covers 10 bases. This CDR3 has 15 residues. V dropped 2 bases and J dropped 2; count of bases not matched to a gene: 1. The germline CDR1 and CDR2 sequences are ENHRY and SYGVKD. The CDR3 DNA reads TGTGCCATCAGTGAGGGACTAGCGGACACAGATACGCAGTATTTT. Encoded protein: CAISEGLADTDTQYF.

This clone turned up a few times. Different DNA sequences within this sample yield the same CDR3. This chain uses TRBV11-3 with TRBJ2-3; 12 nucleotides agree with TRBD2. Germline trimming cut 4 bases from V and 3 bases from J; bases unmatched to any gene: 2. Germline CDR1 is SGHNT and CDR2 is YENEEA. The CDR3 extends over 15 amino acids. The CDR3 region has the DNA TGTGCCAGCAGCTCTGGACTAGCGGGAACAGATACGCAGTATTTT. This gives the protein CASSSGLAGTDTQYF.

The table lists this clone with a count of one. The CDR3 reads CASSYAVWGGTYEQYF. For the CDR3, the DNA is TGTGCCAGCAGTTACGCGGTATGGGGGGGAACTTACGAGCAGTACTTC. The chain employs TRBV6-6 and TRBJ2-7, with 7 bases aligning to TRBD2. Trimming cost V 2 bases and J 4 bases; bases outside gene matches: 11. This CDR3 is 16 amino acids long. From germline, CDR1 is MNHNY and CDR2 SVGAGI (reference sequence).

The chain employs TRBV6-8 and TRBJ1-2; TRBD1 matches 10 bases. Germline V gene data show CDR1 as MNHGY and CDR2 as SAAAGT. V lost 2 bases and J lost 7; bases outside the gene matches: 16. This CDR3 has 18 amino acids. In DNA, the CDR3 is TGTGCCAGCAGTTACAACCCAGTTTCCGGGACAGGGGAAGCTGGCTACACCTTC. This gives the protein CASSYNPVSGTGEAGYTF.

V is TRBV11-3 and J is TRBJ2-2; the match to TRBD2 covers 8 bases. Germline loops: CDR1 SGHNT, CDR2 YENEEA. This CDR3 has 15 residues. V shed 0 bases, J shed 3 bases, and the junction held 0 bases outside the gene matches. The CDR3 DNA follows: TGTGCCAGCAGCTTAGACGGGAGGGACACCGGGGAGCTGTTTTTT. This translates into CASSLDGRDTGELFF.

This chain uses TRBV5-1 with TRBJ1-6, with 7 bases fitting TRBD1. Trimming took 3 bases from V and 5 from J; bases not matched to a gene: 2. There are 14 residues in the CDR3. Looked up from germline, CDR1 is SGHRS and CDR2 is YFSETQ. CDR3: CASSYGTDNSPLHF. Here the CDR3 DNA reads TGCGCCAGCAGCTACGGGACAGATAATTCACCCCTCCACTTT.

The chain links TRBV4-3 to TRBJ1-1, with TRBD1 identical over 8 bases. V gave up 1 base and J gave up 5 bases; unmatched junction bases: 6. The CDR3 spans 15 residues. CDR1 is LGHNA and CDR2 is YSLEER in the germline V gene. This CDR3 reads CASSQAGGVRTEAFF. CDR3 nucleotide sequence: TGCGCCAGCAGCCAAGCAGGGGGCGTTAGGACTGAAGCTTTCTTT.

This clone was found once. V and J are TRBV5-4 and TRBJ2-7, with TRBD1 as a possible D gene (7 bases). This CDR3 has 14 amino acids. Deletions cut 3 bases from V and 6 bases from J, with 16 bases between. CDR1 and CDR2 from the germline V gene are SGHNT and YYREEE (reference sequence). The CDR3 protein is CASSSPGGLSEQYF. The CDR3 DNA is TGTGCCAGCAGCTCACCAGGGGGACTTTCCGAGCAGTACTTC.

The V call is TRBV10-3, the J call TRBJ1-1; D uncertain. There are 13 residues in the CDR3. Germline V lookup: CDR1 ENHRY, CDR2 SYGVKD. V lost 3 bases and J 0 bases, leaving 5 bases between the germline ends. The CDR3 DNA sequence: TGTGCCATCAGTGACGGGATGAACACTGAAGCTTTCTTT. Protein: CAISDGMNTEAFF.

The CDR3 here is CASSLPGGRDNSPLHF. Written as DNA, the CDR3 is TGTGCCAGCAGTTTACCCGGAGGGCGAGATAATTCACCCCTCCACTTT. The V and J genes are TRBV28 and TRBJ1-6; D gene unclear. Germline CDR1 reads MDHEN; CDR2 reads SYDVKM. V shed 2 bases and J shed 5 bases, with 13 bases lying between them. The length of the CDR3 is 16 residues.

This clone showed up just once. The chain has TRBV6-5 and TRBJ2-5; 9 bases are a match to TRBD2. The germline CDR1 and CDR2 sequences are MNHEY and SVGAGI. V lost 8 bases, J lost 2 bases, and 6 bases stayed unmatched. The CDR3 has 14 amino acids. CDR3 loop: CASGSAGGQETQYF. In DNA form, the CDR3 reads TGTGCCAGCGGTAGTGCGGGAGGGCAAGAGACCCAGTACTTC.

The V and J genes are TRBV27 and TRBJ2-3; possible D gene TRBD2, 6 bases. V was pared by 1 base and J by 6 bases, with 17 bases between. Looked up from germline, CDR1 is MNHEY and CDR2 is SMNVEV (reference sequence). The CDR3 runs to 16 residues. CDR3 coding DNA: TGTGCCAGCAGTTTATTTGGGACTGGGCTTCGGGATACGCAGTATTTT. The encoded protein is CASSLFGTGLRDTQYF.

This chain uses TRBV2 with TRBJ1-1, with D hard to call. Germline loops: CDR1 SNHLY, CDR2 FYNNEI. V gave up 1 base and J gave up 1 base, with 7 bases separating them. The length of the CDR3 is 14 residues. Here the CDR3 reads CASSEEDWNTEAFF. The CDR3 region has the DNA TGTGCCAGCAGTGAAGAGGACTGGAACACTGAAGCTTTCTTT.

The chain is built from TRBV19 and TRBJ2-2, with a weak D call TRBD2 (6 bases). CDR1 and CDR2 (germline): LNHDA, SQIVND (reference sequence). V was pared by 10 bases and J by 6 bases, with 15 bases between. This CDR3 spans 13 amino acids. CDR3 sequence (DNA): TGTGCCACCCGACTAGGATCGGCCGGGGAGCTGTTTTTT. Its translation is CATRLGSAGELFF.

V gene TRBV29-1 combines with J gene TRBJ1-1; 8 bases match TRBD1. The V gene's germline CDR1 is SQVTM and CDR2 ANQGSEA. This CDR3 has 16 amino acids. J lost 6 bases, V lost 7 bases, and 19 bases had no gene match. The CDR3 is CSARDRLAQLYPEAFF. CDR3 DNA: TGCAGCGCCAGGGACAGGTTGGCCCAATTATATCCTGAAGCTTTCTTT.

This clone was picked up one time. The gene calls are TRBV15 and TRBJ1-3; no reliable D call. The CDR3 spans 13 residues. Per the germline V gene, CDR1 is LNHNV and CDR2 is YYDKDF (reference sequence). Trimming pared 0 bases from V and 3 bases from J, leaving 3 bases between. The CDR3 DNA is TGTGCCACCAGCAGAGACGGTGGAAACACCATATATTTT. It codes for CATSRDGGNTIYF.

This clone was detected only a few times. This sequence joins TRBV27 and TRBJ2-3; TRBD1 aligns across 11 bases. Germline V gene lookup returns CDR1 MNHEY and CDR2 SMNVEV (reference sequence). The CDR3 is 17 amino acids. Unmatched junction bases numbered 7, after V lost 2 bases and J lost 3 bases. CDR3 coding DNA: TGTGCCAGCAGTTTACTCCGGACAGGGGGCATAACAGATACGCAGTATTTT. Encoded protein: CASSLLRTGGITDTQYF.

The chain couples TRBV5-6 to TRBJ1-2; D might be TRBD1 (6 bases). The V end was cut by 1 base, the J end by 5 bases, with 12 bases between. Germline values: CDR1 SGHDT, CDR2 YYEEEE. This CDR3 is built from 14 residues. The CDR3 region is CASSLIRTEYGYTF. The CDR3 bases are TGTGCCAGCAGCTTGATCCGGACAGAGTATGGCTACACCTTC.

V and J are TRBV19 and TRBJ2-2; TRBD1 matches at 7 bases. The CDR3 runs to 15 residues. The junction had 4 bases not matched to a gene; V was cut back by 6 bases and J by 0 bases. In germline, CDR1 is LNHDA, CDR2 SQIVND (reference sequence). The CDR3 region is CASRPGTANTGELFF. The CDR3 DNA sequence: TGTGCCAGTAGGCCCGGGACAGCGAACACCGGGGAGCTGTTTTTT.

This chain joins TRBV7-3 and TRBJ2-3; D is uncertain. The CDR3 loop spans 15 amino acids. The V end was cut by 5 bases, the J end by 6 bases, with 18 bases between. From germline, CDR1 is SGHTA and CDR2 FQGTGA. The CDR3 protein is CASSQTAQRWDTQYF. The CDR3 nucleotides are TGTGCCAGCAGCCAAACAGCCCAACGGTGGGATACGCAGTATTTT.

This chain uses TRBV4-2 with TRBJ2-1; 8 nucleotides match TRBD2. CDR3 length: 16 amino acids. J gave up 4 bases and V 5 bases, and 10 bases lay outside the gene matches. Per germline, CDR1 LGHNA and CDR2 YNFKEQ. CDR3 DNA sequence: TGTGCCAGCAGCTCAAAAACTAGCGGAGAATACAATGAGCAGTTCTTC. The encoded protein is CASSSKTSGEYNEQFF.

The chain employs TRBV6-1 and TRBJ2-7; 13 positions match TRBD2. Trimming at V came to 6 bases and at J to 7 bases, leaving 9 bases not matched to a gene. CDR1 MNHNS and CDR2 SASEGT come from the germline V gene. The CDR3 extends over 15 amino acids. CDR3 residues: CASSRLAGGGGEQYF. CDR3 DNA: TGTGCCAGCAGCCGACTAGCGGGAGGCGGGGGAGAGCAGTACTTC.

CDR3 in amino acids: CAWSLRDRNTEAFF. The CDR3 bases are TGTGCCTGGAGCCTCCGGGACAGGAACACTGAAGCTTTCTTT. This sequence joins TRBV30 and TRBJ1-1, with TRBD1 matching over 7 bases. Trimming took 3 bases from V and 1 from J; bases not matched to a gene: 5. The CDR3 extends over 14 amino acids. Germline V lookup: CDR1 GTSNPN, CDR2 SVGIG (reference sequence).

The chain has TRBV6-1 and TRBJ2-3; possible D gene TRBD2, 6 bases. This CDR3 has 17 residues. Germline values: CDR1 MNHNS, CDR2 SASEGT. V lost 1 base to trimming and J lost 1 base, with 15 bases between them. CDR3 region: CASSEGLGLAGTDTQYF. The DNA for the CDR3 is TGTGCCAGCAGTGAAGGATTAGGGTTAGCGGGCACAGATACGCAGTATTTT.

CDR3 in amino acids: CASSAATTGEFINEQFF. CDR3 bases: TGTGCCAGCAGCGCCGCAACCACAGGGGAGTTTATAAATGAGCAGTTCTTC. The V and J genes are TRBV5-4 and TRBJ2-1; the match to TRBD1 covers 7 bases. Germline lookup yields CDR1 SGHNT and CDR2 YYREEE (reference sequence). The CDR3 runs to 17 residues. The ends lost 4 bases at V and 7 bases at J; junction bases unmatched: 17.

This clone was seen just once. The V and J genes are TRBV28 and TRBJ2-7; 8 bases match TRBD2. With V trimmed by 3 bases and J by 5 bases, 18 bases remained unmatched. Per the germline V gene, CDR1 is MDHEN and CDR2 is SYDVKM. This CDR3 comprises 18 residues. DNA of the CDR3: TGTGCCAGCAGTTTCCCTTATATAGCCCCCGCGGGAGGCCACGAGCAGTACTTC. This translates into CASSFPYIAPAGGHEQYF.

The rearrangement links TRBV5-1 to TRBJ2-7; D is perhaps TRBD1 (5 bases). Germline lookup yields CDR1 SGHRS and CDR2 YFSETQ. The CDR3 is made up of 13 amino acids. Trimming took 2 bases from V and 2 from J, leaving 8 bases between them. The CDR3 nucleotides read TGCGCCAGCAGCTTTGAGACAGCCTACGAGCAGTACTTC. This sequence encodes CASSFETAYEQYF.

This clone has more than one count but fewer than ten. The rearrangement uses TRBV29-1 and TRBJ2-1; tentative D call: TRBD2 (7 bases). Looked up from germline, CDR1 is SQVTM and CDR2 is ANQGSEA. This CDR3 is built from 12 residues. The germline V and J ends were trimmed by 0 bases and 15 bases, with 15 bases remaining between them. The CDR3 DNA follows: TGCAGCGTTGAAGAGGTCGGGGGGCGCCGGTTCTTC. This codes for CSVEEVGGRRFF.

The V gene is TRBV9, the J gene TRBJ1-2, with D tentatively TRBD1 (5 bases). Germline V CDR1 and CDR2: SGDLS, YYNGEE. The CDR3 is 14 residues long. The V gene lost 0 bases and the J gene lost 4 bases, with 10 bases spanning the gap. The CDR3 loop reads CASSVALQGYGYTF. DNA for the CDR3: TGTGCCAGCAGCGTAGCGTTGCAGGGCTATGGCTACACCTTC. Full variable domain (remainder filled in from reference TRBV9 and TRBJ1-2): DSGVTQTPKHLITATGQRVTLRCSPRSGDLSVYWYQQSLDQGLQFLIQYYNGEERAKGNILERFSAQQFPDLHSELNLSSLELGDSALYFCASSVALQGYGYTFGSGTRLTVV.

The chain links TRBV10-3 to TRBJ2-7, with a tentative D call TRBD2 (6 bases). This CDR3 contains 13 residues. V was cut by 4 bases and J by 0 bases, with 7 bases left in between. Per germline, CDR1 ENHRY and CDR2 SYGVKD. CDR3 sequence (DNA): TGTGCCATCAGTGGGGGGGACTCCTACGAGCAGTACTTC. Protein product: CAISGGDSYEQYF.

The chain joins TRBV18 to TRBJ2-1, with TRBD2 identical over 7 bases. The germline CDR1 and CDR2 sequences are KGHSH and LQKENI. V shed 4 bases and J 9 bases; nucleotides not matched to a gene: 6. The CDR3 runs to 13 residues. The CDR3 DNA reads as TGTGCCAGCTCACAAATCTCGGGGGGTGAGCAGTTCTTC. This translates into CASSQISGGEQFF.